What follows are 28 T cell receptor beta chains derived from one specimen sequenced in a study of T cells expressing NK-cell markers. TCRdb re-analyzed the 5' RACE reads; it lists each CDR3 protein once, without DNA. The table lists 300,000 to 500,000 distinct CDR3 sequences, with roughly 10% in the top ten. Sequenced input: blood T cells: a sorted CD56 or NKG2C T cell subset, CD4+ or CD8+ T cells, or bulk PBMC T cells (not recorded which). The receptor set was obtained from a woman in her fifties or sixties in good health.

The chain couples TRBV11-1 to TRBJ2-1. Germline V gene sequence: CDR1 SGHAT, CDR2 FQDESV (reference sequence). The CDR3 runs 14 residues. The CDR3 loop is CASSLAGRLNEQFF.

CDR3 amino acids: CASSTQRQVQTYEQYF. J is TRBJ2-7 and V is TRBV19; there is no DNA to check the TCRdb D call of TRBD2. CDR1 LNHDA and CDR2 SQIVND come from the germline V gene (reference sequence). The CDR3 has 16 residues.

The CDR3: CASSDGTEKLFF. This chain joins TRBV2 and TRBJ1-4; TCRdb gives TRBD1 as the D gene, but with no DNA this cannot be confirmed. CDR1 SNHLY and CDR2 FYNNEI come from the germline V gene. CDR3 size: 12 residues.

The V call is TRBV4-1, the J call TRBJ1-4. This CDR3 is built from 13 residues. CDR1 is MGHRA, CDR2 YSYEKL, per germline. CDR3 residues: CASSPGTYEKLFF.

V gene TRBV4-2 combines with J gene TRBJ2-6; TCRdb's D gene call, TRBD1, goes unchecked for lack of DNA. Germline CDR1 reads LGHNA; CDR2 reads YNFKEQ. The CDR3 totals 16 residues. This CDR3 is CASSQEGRAGANVLTF.

The chain carries TRBV5-1 and TRBJ2-2; TCRdb designates TRBD1, a call that cannot be tested without DNA. Per germline, CDR1 SGHRS and CDR2 YFSETQ. The CDR3 totals 15 residues. CDR3 protein: CASSLAGEIPGELFF.

The chain uses TRBV29-1 and TRBJ2-3; the D gene TCRdb calls, TRBD2, cannot be checked with no DNA. The CDR3 loop spans 15 amino acids. The germline gives CDR1 SQVTM, CDR2 ANQGSEA. CDR3: CSVGREARSTDTQYF.

This rearrangement joins TRBV3-1 to TRBJ2-1. Per germline, CDR1 LGHDT and CDR2 YNNKEL (reference sequence). This CDR3 contains 13 residues. The CDR3 reads CASSQPQTAEQFF.

The J gene is TRBJ2-3, the V gene TRBV9; checking the TCRdb D call of TRBD1 is not possible without DNA. The CDR3 is 15 amino acids. CDR1 and CDR2 from the germline V gene are SGDLS and YYNGEE. CDR3 sequence: CASSVGGIGTDTQYF.

This chain uses TRBV3-1 with TRBJ2-7. The CDR3 contains 12 residues. Germline V gene data show CDR1 as LGHDT and CDR2 as YNNKEL (reference sequence). This CDR3 is CASSQVFKEQYF.

CDR3 region: CARQGGGDRETQYF. J is TRBJ2-5 and V is TRBV2; no DNA is available, so the TRBD2 call from TCRdb remains unchecked. Germline V gene data show CDR1 as SNHLY and CDR2 as FYNNEI. This CDR3 has 14 amino acids.

The chain recombines TRBV29-1 with TRBJ1-4; TCRdb's D call of TRBD1 is untestable without DNA. The CDR3 length is 13 residues. CDR1 and CDR2 from the germline V gene are SQVTM and ANQGSEA. The CDR3 protein is CSGPGTGGEKLFF.

V usage is TRBV28 and J usage is TRBJ2-3; the D call from TCRdb, TRBD1, cannot be confirmed without DNA. The CDR3 covers 17 residues. Germline V CDR1 and CDR2: MDHEN, SYDVKM. CDR3 residues: CASSHIGVGDATDTQYF.

This CDR3 is CASSSYRDSRPHQYF. The V gene is TRBV11-3, the J gene TRBJ2-5; TCRdb returns TRBD2, unconfirmable since there is no DNA. Germline V gene data show CDR1 as SGHNT and CDR2 as YENEEA. The CDR3 sequence is 15 residues long.

This CDR3 reads CASSLRDSEAPFF. This chain uses TRBV12-3 or TRBV12-4 with TRBJ1-1. CDR3 length: 13 amino acids.

V usage is TRBV5-1 and J usage is TRBJ2-2. This CDR3 region has 16 residues. Germline lookup yields CDR1 SGHRS and CDR2 YFSETQ. The CDR3: CASSLDGAPNTGELFF.

This sequence joins TRBV7-9 and TRBJ2-7. From germline, CDR1 is SEHNR and CDR2 FQNEAQ (reference sequence). The CDR3 spans 15 residues. CDR3 sequence: CASSLGSGSFYEQYF.

The CDR3 sequence is CSAHGQGQLDEQFF. The chain recombines TRBV20-1 with TRBJ2-1; the TCRdb D gene call, TRBD1, has no DNA to confirm it. Germline V gene data show CDR1 as DFQATT and CDR2 as SNEGSKA (reference sequence). This CDR3 comprises 14 residues.

The chain recombines TRBV5-1 with TRBJ2-2. The CDR3 covers 15 residues. The germline V gene encodes CDR1 SGHRS and CDR2 YFSETQ. CDR3 region: CASSLQARPTGELFF.

The chain employs TRBV7-8 and TRBJ1-6; with no DNA, the TCRdb D assignment of TRBD1 cannot be verified. CDR3 length equals 15 residues. In germline, CDR1 is SGHVS, CDR2 FQNEAQ. The chain's CDR3 is CASSLTRGRDSPLHF. Together with reference TRBV7-8 and TRBJ1-6, the CDR3 gives the full variable domain: GAGVSQSPRYKVAKRGQDVALRCDPISGHVSLFWYQQALGQGPEFLTYFQNEAQLDKSGLPSDRFFAERPEGSVSTLKIQRTQQEDSAVYLCASSLTRGRDSPLHFGNGTRLTVT.

The chain carries TRBV3-1 and TRBJ2-2; TCRdb picks TRBD1, but there is no DNA to check that call. The CDR3 is 16 residues long. CDR1 is LGHDT and CDR2 is YNNKEL in the germline V gene (reference sequence). CDR3 sequence reads: CASSQTGSLNTGELFF. Full variable domain (missing parts from reference TRBV3-1 and TRBJ2-2): DTAVSQTPKYLVTQMGNDKSIKCEQNLGHDTMYWYKQDSKKFLKIMFSYNNKELIINETVPNRFSPKSPDKAHLNLHINSLELGDSAVYFCASSQTGSLNTGELFFGEGSRLTVL.

The CDR3 loop is CSASGGEGFTDTQYF. The chain couples TRBV20-1 to TRBJ2-3; the TCRdb D gene call, TRBD2, has no DNA to confirm it. Germline CDR1 DFQATT, CDR2 SNEGSKA (reference sequence). The CDR3 is 15 amino acids.

The chain recombines TRBV12-3 or TRBV12-4 with TRBJ2-1. CDR3 length: 15 residues. CDR3 loop: CASTSNRESYNEQFF.

CDR3 sequence: CSARGASGLADTQYF. The chain carries TRBV20-1 and TRBJ2-3; TCRdb reports TRBD2, a call that lacks DNA to check it against. Germline lookup yields CDR1 DFQATT and CDR2 SNEGSKA (reference sequence). The CDR3 sequence is 15 residues long.

V gene TRBV4-1 combines with J gene TRBJ2-5. The CDR3 is made up of 13 amino acids. Germline CDR1 and CDR2: MGHRA and YSYEKL. The CDR3 reads CASRRIGGETQYF.

The rearrangement joins TRBV4-1 to TRBJ2-1; TCRdb's D call, TRBD1, is unchecked because there is no DNA. Looked up from germline, CDR1 is MGHRA and CDR2 is YSYEKL. The CDR3 loop spans 17 amino acids. CDR3 sequence: CASSHPPGTPMGDEQFF.

The rearrangement uses TRBV6-6 and TRBJ2-3; absent DNA, TCRdb's TRBD2 call cannot be checked. There are 16 residues in the CDR3. Germline loops: CDR1 MNHNY, CDR2 SVGAGI (reference sequence). CDR3 loop: CASSFLALTSTDTQYF.

The gene calls are TRBV11-2 and TRBJ2-3; without DNA, the TCRdb call of TRBD2 cannot be checked. Looked up from germline, CDR1 is SGHAT and CDR2 is FQNNGV. The CDR3 extends over 18 amino acids. The CDR3 protein is CASSLTGTSGGPTDTQYF.